This entry lists 28 T cell receptor beta chains sequenced from one sample in a study of CD8 T cells in Susac syndrome. Random hexamers primed reverse transcription of about 0.45 to 1 ug RNA. TCRdb redid the calling of the immunoSEQ multiplex PCR reads with MiXCR, one entry per CDR3 protein. The profile shows about 140,000 distinct CDR3 sequences, approximately 95% of them singletons. The sample was CD4+ T cells from PBMCs. Receptor source: a human donor in good health.

The chain combines TRBV5-6 with TRBJ1-3; TRBD1 might be the D (5 bases). Trimming cost V 1 base and J 3 bases, with 8 bases left between them. The germline V gene has CDR1 SGHDT and CDR2 YYEEEE. This CDR3 is built from 14 residues. The CDR3 sequence: CASSLRGGGNTIYF. Here the CDR3 DNA reads TGTGCCAGCAGCTTGAGGGGAGGTGGAAACACCATATATTTT.

The chain links TRBV20-1 to TRBJ2-3, with 16 bases aligning to TRBD2. The germline V gene encodes CDR1 DFQATT and CDR2 SNEGSKA (reference sequence). The V and J ends lost 6 bases and 3 bases, in that order; junction bases with no gene match: 15. The CDR3 extends over 19 amino acids. CDR3 nucleotide sequence: TGCAGTGCAGAGAAGGGACTAGCGGGAGGGAGTATCCTTACAGATACGCAGTATTTT. This gives the protein CSAEKGLAGGSILTDTQYF.

V is TRBV9 and J is TRBJ2-1; either TRBD1 or TRBD2 may supply D (5 bases each). The germline CDR1 and CDR2 sequences are SGDLS and YYNGEE. The CDR3 runs to 16 residues. The ends were cut back, 3 bases at V and 6 bases at J, with 19 bases in the middle. The CDR3 reads CASSAHGDPFGNEQFF. CDR3 DNA sequence: TGTGCCAGCAGCGCCCACGGGGACCCCTTCGGCAATGAGCAGTTCTTC.

V and J are TRBV6-2 or TRBV6-3 and TRBJ1-1; 7 nucleotides line up with TRBD1. The CDR3 length is 13 residues. The V gene's germline CDR1 is MNHEY and CDR2 SVGEGT. The J segment lost 4 bases and the V segment lost 6 bases, leaving 5 bases of the junction unmatched. Written as DNA, the CDR3 is TGTGCCAGCAGCCTCAGGGGGTTCACTGAAGCTTTCTTT. This codes for CASSLRGFTEAFF.

The V gene is TRBV11-2, the J gene TRBJ2-5; the D is unclear. Trimming pared 1 base from V and 0 bases from J, leaving 12 bases between. There are 16 residues in the CDR3. CDR1 SGHAT and CDR2 FQNNGV come from the germline V gene. This CDR3 reads CASSLGAAVYQETQYF. CDR3 coding DNA: TGTGCCAGCAGCTTAGGGGCCGCAGTGTACCAAGAGACCCAGTACTTC.

J is TRBJ1-1 and V is TRBV27; D is perhaps TRBD1 (5 bases). The germline V and J ends were trimmed by 7 bases and 4 bases, with 19 bases remaining between them. CDR1 and CDR2 (germline): MNHEY, SMNVEV (reference sequence). The CDR3 spans 15 residues. The CDR3 is CASKLGRGWGTEAFF. The DNA of the CDR3 is TGTGCCAGCAAGTTGGGGAGGGGCTGGGGCACTGAAGCTTTCTTT.

The CDR3 nucleotides read TGTGCCAGCAGCCTAGGGACCGCTAATGAAAAACTGTTTTTT. Amino acid sequence: CASSLGTANEKLFF. This chain connects TRBV6-6 to TRBJ1-4, with D maybe TRBD1 (5 bases). Trimming shortened V by 6 bases and J by 3 bases, and 11 bases separated the two germline ends. The CDR3 consists of 14 residues. CDR1 is MNHNY, CDR2 SVGAGI, per germline (reference sequence).

J is TRBJ2-1 and V is TRBV5-1, with D unresolved. V was pared by 0 bases and J by 0 bases, with 10 bases between. CDR1 is SGHRS and CDR2 is YFSETQ in the germline V gene. This CDR3 contains 16 residues. In nucleotides, the CDR3 is TGCGCCAGCAGCTTGGCGCCGACCAACTCCTACAATGAGCAGTTCTTC. Translating it yields CASSLAPTNSYNEQFF.

This rearrangement joins TRBV7-2 to TRBJ1-1; D possibly corresponds to TRBD1 (5 bases). The CDR3 covers 15 residues. V lost 4 bases and J 3 bases, leaving 15 bases between the germline ends. Looked up from germline, CDR1 is SGHTA and CDR2 is FQGNSA. In DNA form, the CDR3 reads TGTGCCAGCAGCTCCGGAGGGGCCTGGGACACTGAAGCTTTCTTT. This encodes CASSSGGAWDTEAFF.

The chain has TRBV11-2 and TRBJ2-3, with 9 bases lining up with TRBD2. Looked up from germline, CDR1 is SGHAT and CDR2 is FQNNGV. The CDR3 totals 18 residues. With V trimmed by 5 bases and J by 2 bases, 14 bases remained unmatched. The CDR3 here is CASSLIPMREGSTDTQYF. CDR3 nucleotides: TGTGCCAGCAGCCTTATTCCTATGCGGGAGGGATCCACAGATACGCAGTATTTT.

Remarks on this clonotype: An end of the junction does not agree with germline; a read error may underlie this. The chain carries TRBV7-9 and TRBJ1-3, with a possible D match to TRBD1 (6 bases). The CDR3 loop spans 11 amino acids. The germline CDR1 and CDR2 sequences are SEHNR and FQNEAQ (reference sequence). As DNA, the CDR3 is TGCGGGGGGCTCTCTGGAAACACCATATATTTT. Its translation: CGGLSGNTIYF.

This chain uses TRBV6-6 with TRBJ1-3; tentatively, D is TRBD1 (6 bases). V lost 7 bases to trimming and J lost 3 bases, with 13 bases between them. The germline CDR1 and CDR2 sequences are MNHNY and SVGAGI (reference sequence). The CDR3 length is 14 residues. CDR3 bases: TGTGCCAGCACCCACGGGGGGCTTGGAAACACCATATATTTT. Its translation: CASTHGGLGNTIYF.

The V call is TRBV20-1, the J call TRBJ2-2; unclear D gene. The V end was cut by 6 bases, the J end by 0 bases, with 8 bases between. This CDR3 region has 13 residues. Germline CDR1 is DFQATT and CDR2 is SNEGSKA (reference sequence). CDR3 bases: TGCAGTGCCGTGTTCCCGAACACCGGGGAGCTGTTTTTT. Amino acid sequence: CSAVFPNTGELFF.

The V gene is TRBV5-4, the J gene TRBJ2-5; D might be TRBD1 or TRBD2, each matching 5 bases. V was cut by 4 bases and J by 1 base, with 11 bases left in between. Per germline, CDR1 SGHNT and CDR2 YYREEE (reference sequence). The CDR3 extends over 14 amino acids. The CDR3 reads CASSQGPTQETQYF. The CDR3 bases are TGTGCCAGCAGCCAGGGACCGACCCAAGAGACCCAGTACTTC. Filled out from reference TRBV5-4 and TRBJ2-5, the complete variable domain reads ETGVTQSPTHLIKTRGQQVTLRCSSQSGHNTVSWYQQALGQGPQFIFQYYREEENGRGNFPPRFSGLQFPNYSSELNVNALELDDSALYLCASSQGPTQETQYFGPGTRLLVL.

This clonotype was recorded once. This chain uses TRBV3-1 with TRBJ1-3; D gene unclear. V was shortened by 6 bases and J by 2 bases, with 14 bases between the two germline ends. In germline, CDR1 is LGHDT, CDR2 YNNKEL (reference sequence). This CDR3 contains 15 residues. The CDR3 bases are TGTGCCAGCAGTCCGACCGACTTCCCTGGAAACACCATATATTTT. Translating it yields CASSPTDFPGNTIYF. Full variable domain (missing parts from reference TRBV3-1 and TRBJ1-3): DTAVSQTPKYLVTQMGNDKSIKCEQNLGHDTMYWYKQDSKKFLKIMFSYNNKELIINETVPNRFSPKSPDKAHLNLHINSLELGDSAVYFCASSPTDFPGNTIYFGEGSWLTVV.

The V and J genes are TRBV2 and TRBJ2-6; D call uncertain. V lost 4 bases to trimming and J lost 0 bases, with 7 bases between them. Germline CDR1 reads SNHLY; CDR2 reads FYNNEI. This CDR3 has 15 residues. The CDR3 DNA sequence: TGTGCCAGCAGTGTCCGAGACTCTGGGGCCAACGTCCTGACTTTC. This gives the protein CASSVRDSGANVLTF.

The chain is built from TRBV19 and TRBJ2-3; D may be TRBD1 (5 bases). Germline loops: CDR1 LNHDA, CDR2 SQIVND (reference sequence). CDR3 length: 14 residues. V gave up 7 bases and J gave up 1 base, with 12 bases separating them. CDR3 sequence (DNA): TGTGCCAGTACGGTGGGCAGGGGCACAGATACGCAGTATTTT. This sequence encodes CASTVGRGTDTQYF.

In this sample, this clonotype turned up once. The DNA for the CDR3 is TGCGCCAGCAGCCAAGAAGTGGGGACTAGCGGCACAGATACGCAGTATTTT. It codes for CASSQEVGTSGTDTQYF. This chain links TRBV4-1 with TRBJ2-3; 10 bases line up with TRBD2. CDR3 size: 17 residues. The germline gives CDR1 MGHRA, CDR2 YSYEKL. V dropped 0 bases and J dropped 1; count of bases not matched to a gene: 4.

This rearrangement joins TRBV3-1 to TRBJ1-1, with a weak D call TRBD1 (5 bases). V gave up 5 bases and J gave up 11 bases, with 21 bases separating them. Germline V gives CDR1 LGHDT, CDR2 YNNKEL (reference sequence). The CDR3 is 14 amino acids. CDR3 sequence: CASSIRVAGGVAFF. The CDR3 region has the DNA TGTGCCAGCAGCATCAGAGTGGCGGGGGGTGTGGCTTTCTTT.

The V call is TRBV5-1, the J call TRBJ2-2, with D perhaps matching TRBD2 (5 bases). Trimming took 4 bases from V and 2 from J, leaving 12 bases between them. This CDR3 is built from 15 residues. Germline CDR1 is SGHRS and CDR2 is YFSETQ. In nucleotides, the CDR3 is TGCGCCAGCAGCACAAGGACTCAAAACACCGGGGAGCTGTTTTTT. It is translated as CASSTRTQNTGELFF.

The chain links TRBV28 to TRBJ2-7; TRBD1 aligns across 9 bases. The CDR3 runs 17 residues. V trimming: 7 bases; J trimming: 3 bases; junction bases outside the gene matches: 16. Germline values: CDR1 MDHEN, CDR2 SYDVKM. CDR3 in DNA: TGTGCCAGCACGCCAATGCTGTTCAGGACAGGGGACTACGAGCAGTACTTC. It specifies CASTPMLFRTGDYEQYF.

The chain links TRBV20-1 to TRBJ1-3; maybe TRBD1 (5 bases). Germline V gives CDR1 DFQATT, CDR2 SNEGSKA (reference sequence). CDR3 size: 15 residues. V was trimmed by 0 bases and J by 0 bases, leaving 9 bases between them. CDR3 coding DNA: TGCAGTGCTAGAGATGGGGGGGACTCTGGAAACACCATATATTTT. Its translation: CSARDGGDSGNTIYF.

The sample holds one count of this clonotype. V is TRBV6-8 and J is TRBJ1-5, with 7 bases fitting TRBD1. Germline values: CDR1 MNHGY, CDR2 SAAAGT. The CDR3 spans 14 residues. The V segment lost 9 bases and the J segment 4 bases; nucleotides outside the gene matches: 9. CDR3 sequence (DNA): TGTGCCAGTCGAAATACAGGGGTAAATCAGCCCCAGCATTTT. It translates to CASRNTGVNQPQHF.

The chain combines TRBV6-2 or TRBV6-3 with TRBJ2-7; tentative D call: TRBD1 (5 bases). The CDR3 spans 13 residues. V was pared by 8 bases and J by 1 base, with 12 bases between. Germline lookup yields CDR1 MNHEY and CDR2 SVGEGT. The CDR3 loop reads CASSKGNSYEQYF. The CDR3 DNA follows: TGTGCCAGCTCAAAGGGGAATTCCTACGAGCAGTACTTC.

The rearrangement joins TRBV10-1 to TRBJ2-5, with 11 bases identical to TRBD1. Germline V gene lookup returns CDR1 WNHNN and CDR2 SYGVQD (reference sequence). This CDR3 is built from 15 residues. V lost 6 bases and J lost 5; bases outside the gene matches: 8. CDR3 residues: CASSTDRGRVETQYF. CDR3 sequence (DNA): TGCGCCAGCAGCACGGACAGGGGGCGCGTGGAGACCCAGTACTTC.

V usage is TRBV3-1 and J usage is TRBJ2-7; D tentatively fits TRBD1 or TRBD2 (5 bases each). Trimming left V 3 bases short and J 2 bases short, with 11 bases between. Germline loops: CDR1 LGHDT, CDR2 YNNKEL (reference sequence). This CDR3 has 14 residues. The DNA of the CDR3 is TGTGCCAGCAGCCATGCCGGGGCAACCTACGAGCAGTACTTC. Translating gives CASSHAGATYEQYF.

The V gene is TRBV5-1, the J gene TRBJ2-7, with 9 bases aligning to TRBD1. The CDR3 is 15 amino acids. Germline CDR1 is SGHRS and CDR2 is YFSETQ. J gave up 3 bases and V 1 base, and 5 bases lay outside the gene matches. The CDR3, as DNA: TGCGCCAGCAGCTTGAATAAGGGACAGGGCTACGAGCAGTACTTC. This sequence encodes CASSLNKGQGYEQYF.

The chain uses TRBV18 and TRBJ2-3; 10 nucleotides align to TRBD2. The V gene's germline CDR1 is KGHSH and CDR2 LQKENI. With 4 bases clipped from V and 5 bases from J, the junction kept 3 bases outside the gene matches. CDR3 length: 14 amino acids. The CDR3 DNA reads TGTGCCAGCTCACGGGGACTAGCGATAGATACGCAGTATTTT. It yields the protein CASSRGLAIDTQYF. Together with reference TRBV18 and TRBJ2-3, the CDR3 gives the full variable domain: NAGVMQNPRHLVRRRGQEARLRCSPMKGHSHVYWYRQLPEEGLKFMVYLQKENIIDESGMPKERFSAEFPKEGPSILRIQQVVRGDSAAYFCASSRGLAIDTQYFGPGTRLTVL.